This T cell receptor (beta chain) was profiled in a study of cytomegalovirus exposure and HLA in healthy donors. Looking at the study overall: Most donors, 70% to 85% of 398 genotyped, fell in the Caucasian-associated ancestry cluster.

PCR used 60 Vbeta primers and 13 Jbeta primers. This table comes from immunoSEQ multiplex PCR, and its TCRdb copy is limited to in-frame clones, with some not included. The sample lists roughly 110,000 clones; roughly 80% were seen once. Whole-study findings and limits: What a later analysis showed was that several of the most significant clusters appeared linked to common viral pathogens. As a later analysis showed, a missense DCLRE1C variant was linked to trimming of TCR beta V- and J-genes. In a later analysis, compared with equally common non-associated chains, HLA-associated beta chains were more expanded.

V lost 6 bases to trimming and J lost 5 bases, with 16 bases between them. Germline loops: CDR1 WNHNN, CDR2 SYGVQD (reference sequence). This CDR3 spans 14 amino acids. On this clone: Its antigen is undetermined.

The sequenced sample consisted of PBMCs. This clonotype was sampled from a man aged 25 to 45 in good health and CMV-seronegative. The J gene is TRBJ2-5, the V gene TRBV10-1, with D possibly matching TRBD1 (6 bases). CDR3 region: CASSPTGRRETQYF. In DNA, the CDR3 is TGCGCCAGCAGCCCGACAGGCCGTCGGGAGACCCAGTACTTC.